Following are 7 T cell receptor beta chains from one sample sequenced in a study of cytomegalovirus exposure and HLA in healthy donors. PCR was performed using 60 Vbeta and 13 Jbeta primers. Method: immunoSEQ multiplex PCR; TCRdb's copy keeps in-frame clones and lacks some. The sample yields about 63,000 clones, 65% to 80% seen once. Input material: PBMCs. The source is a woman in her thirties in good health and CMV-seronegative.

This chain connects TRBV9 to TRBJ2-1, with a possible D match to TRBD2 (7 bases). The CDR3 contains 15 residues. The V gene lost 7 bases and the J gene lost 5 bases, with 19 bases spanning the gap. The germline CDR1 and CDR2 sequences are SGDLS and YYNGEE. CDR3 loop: CASGTPGGAHNEQFF. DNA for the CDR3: TGTGCCAGCGGCACCCCGGGGGGCGCCCACAATGAGCAGTTCTTC.

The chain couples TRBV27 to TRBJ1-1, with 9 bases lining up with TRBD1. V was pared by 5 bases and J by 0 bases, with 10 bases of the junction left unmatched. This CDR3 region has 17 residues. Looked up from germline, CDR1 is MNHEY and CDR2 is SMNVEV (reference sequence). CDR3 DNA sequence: TGTGCCAGCAGTCCCTTGACAGGGGGGGGGATGAACACTGAAGCTTTCTTT. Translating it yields CASSPLTGGGMNTEAFF.

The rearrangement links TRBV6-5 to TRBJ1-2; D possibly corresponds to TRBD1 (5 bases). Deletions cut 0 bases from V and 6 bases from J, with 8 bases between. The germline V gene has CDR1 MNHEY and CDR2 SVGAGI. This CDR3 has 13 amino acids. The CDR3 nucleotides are TGTGCCAGCAGTTACTCGGGCAGGGATGGCTACACCTTC. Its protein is CASSYSGRDGYTF.

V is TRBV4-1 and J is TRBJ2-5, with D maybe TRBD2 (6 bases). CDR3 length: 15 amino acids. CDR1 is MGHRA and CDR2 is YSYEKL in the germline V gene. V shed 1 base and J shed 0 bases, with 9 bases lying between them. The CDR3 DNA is TGCGCCAGCAGCCAAGTTGGGGGGTACCAAGAGACCCAGTACTTC. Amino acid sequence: CASSQVGGYQETQYF.

The CDR3 DNA reads as TGCGCCAGCAGCCTTCCTTACACAGGGGGCAACACTGAAGCTTTCTTT. Protein sequence: CASSLPYTGGNTEAFF. V gene TRBV4-3 combines with J gene TRBJ1-1; 9 bases match TRBD1. Germline V lookup: CDR1 LGHNA, CDR2 YSLEER. The trim removed 4 bases at V and 2 bases at J, leaving 8 bases unmatched. CDR3 length: 16 residues.

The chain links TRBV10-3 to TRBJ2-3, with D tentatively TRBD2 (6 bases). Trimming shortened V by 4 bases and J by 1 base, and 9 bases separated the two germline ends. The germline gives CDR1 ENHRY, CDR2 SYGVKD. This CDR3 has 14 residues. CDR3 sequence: CAISGREGTDTQYF. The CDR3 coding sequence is TGTGCCATCAGTGGCAGGGAGGGCACAGATACGCAGTATTTT.

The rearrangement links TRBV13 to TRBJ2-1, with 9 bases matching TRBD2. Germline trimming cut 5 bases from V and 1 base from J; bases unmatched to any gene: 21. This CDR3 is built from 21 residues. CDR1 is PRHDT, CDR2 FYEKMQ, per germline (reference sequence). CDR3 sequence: CASSPPWHPGAGGGSYNEQFF. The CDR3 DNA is TGTGCCAGCAGCCCCCCGTGGCACCCTGGGGCGGGAGGGGGGTCCTACAATGAGCAGTTCTTC.